The 32 T cell receptor beta chains presented below share a single source sample, sequenced in a study of T cells after yellow fever vaccination. One entry per CDR3 protein results from TCRdb running MiXCR on the 5' RACE reads. The sample consists of a few hundred thousand distinct CDR3 sequences, 8.7% of them appearing once. Specimen: CD4+ T cells sorted from PBMCs, collected 5 days after the yellow fever booster vaccination. These receptors all come from a man aged 18 to 30 who received the YFV17D yellow fever vaccine.

This clonotype has ten or more counts. This rearrangement joins TRBV10-1 to TRBJ2-5; maybe TRBD1 (7 bases). V lost 0 bases and J lost 5, with 13 bases in between. Germline V lookup: CDR1 WNHNN, CDR2 SYGVQD (reference sequence). The CDR3 is 15 amino acids. DNA of the CDR3: TGCGCCAGCAGTGAGTCCTTGACAGGGAGGGAGACCCAGTACTTC. This gives the protein CASSESLTGRETQYF.

The chain links TRBV6-2 or TRBV6-3 to TRBJ1-1; no firm D call. V was shortened by 2 bases and J by 1 base, with 11 bases between the two germline ends. There are 15 residues in the CDR3. Germline loops: CDR1 MNHEY, CDR2 SVGEGT. In DNA form, the CDR3 reads TGTGCCAGCAGTTACACGGGCCGGCCGAACACTGAAGCTTTCTTT. Translating gives CASSYTGRPNTEAFF.

This clonotype was counted only a few times. The chain links TRBV12-3 or TRBV12-4 to TRBJ1-2; D is uncertain. V was trimmed by 3 bases and J by 2 bases, leaving 10 bases between them. The CDR3 extends over 14 amino acids. CDR3 coding DNA: TGTGCCAGCAGTTTTCTGGGCTCGAACTATGGCTACACCTTC. This sequence encodes CASSFLGSNYGYTF.

The table lists this clonotype with many counts. The chain combines TRBV4-1 with TRBJ2-2; 12 bases match TRBD1. Germline V gene data show CDR1 as MGHRA and CDR2 as YSYEKL. After removal of 4 bases from V and 6 bases from J, the junction contained 6 bases not matched to a gene. The length of the CDR3 is 16 residues. The CDR3 bases are TGCGCCAGCAGCCCCTCCGGGACAGGGGGCCCCGGGGAGCTGTTTTTT. Translation gives CASSPSGTGGPGELFF.

The chain carries TRBV10-2 and TRBJ2-1, with 9 bases that match TRBD2. The germline gives CDR1 WSHSY, CDR2 SAAADI. This CDR3 is built from 13 residues. Trimming took 6 bases from V and 7 from J; bases not matched to a gene: 4. The CDR3 DNA reads as TGCGCCAGCAGAGCAGCGGGGGGAAATGAGCAGTTCTTC. It translates to CASRAAGGNEQFF.

The chain carries TRBV18 and TRBJ1-1; 7 nucleotides match TRBD1. Per germline, CDR1 KGHSH and CDR2 LQKENI. The V gene end was trimmed by 4 bases and the J gene end by 7 bases; junction bases not matched to a gene: 12. The CDR3 contains 15 residues. CDR3 in amino acids: CASSLFDRVLNEAFF. As DNA, the CDR3 is TGTGCCAGCTCACTTTTCGACAGGGTACTAAATGAAGCTTTCTTT. Supplemented by reference TRBV18 and TRBJ1-1, the full variable domain reads NAGVMQNPRHLVRRRGQEARLRCSPMKGHSHVYWYRQLPEEGLKFMVYLQKENIIDESGMPKERFSAEFPKEGPSILRIQQVVRGDSAAYFCASSLFDRVLNEAFFGQGTRLTVV.

The chain uses TRBV7-3 and TRBJ2-1; the match to TRBD2 covers 11 bases. The CDR3 sequence is 16 residues long. V dropped 5 bases and J dropped 7; count of bases not matched to a gene: 10. Germline CDR1 SGHTA, CDR2 FQGTGA. The CDR3 bases are TGTGCCAGCAGCCCCCAGGGGGGACTAGCGGTAAATGAGCAGTTCTTC. Translated: CASSPQGGLAVNEQFF. Together with reference TRBV7-3 and TRBJ2-1, the CDR3 gives the full variable domain: GAGVSQTPSNKVTEKGKYVELRCDPISGHTALYWYRQSLGQGPEFLIYFQGTGAADDSGLPNDRFFAVRPEGSVSTLKIQRTERGDSAVYLCASSPQGGLAVNEQFFGPGTRLTVL.

The V and J genes are TRBV7-3 and TRBJ2-6, with 8 positions matching TRBD1. V shed 6 bases and J 1 base; nucleotides not matched to a gene: 2. The CDR3 loop spans 15 amino acids. Germline CDR1 and CDR2: SGHTA and FQGTGA. Here the CDR3 reads CASSRDRSGANVLTF. The CDR3 nucleotides read TGTGCCAGCAGTCGGGACAGGTCTGGGGCCAACGTCCTGACTTTC.

This clonotype was seen a few times. J is TRBJ1-1 and V is TRBV24-1; no clear D gene. Germline-derived CDR1 and CDR2 are KGHDR and SFDVKD. The V end lost 8 bases, the J end lost 0 bases, and 18 bases lay between the germline ends. The CDR3 is made up of 16 amino acids. This CDR3 is CATIYRFLVLNTEAFF. CDR3 in DNA: TGTGCCACCATATATCGGTTCCTCGTACTGAACACTGAAGCTTTCTTT.

V gene TRBV27 combines with J gene TRBJ1-5; a possible D gene is TRBD1 (5 bases). Germline V lookup: CDR1 MNHEY, CDR2 SMNVEV (reference sequence). V lost 0 bases, J lost 7 bases, and 13 bases lay in between. The CDR3 loop spans 15 amino acids. CDR3 region: CASSLSREAGQPQHF. The CDR3 DNA is TGTGCCAGCAGTTTATCCAGGGAGGCAGGACAGCCCCAGCATTTT.

The V gene is TRBV11-2, the J gene TRBJ2-2, with a weak D call TRBD2 (5 bases). This CDR3 region has 16 residues. Germline V gives CDR1 SGHAT, CDR2 FQNNGV. Trimming shortened V by 1 base and J by 2 bases, and 11 bases separated the two germline ends. The CDR3 loop is CASSLGTSRNTGELFF. The DNA for the CDR3 is TGTGCCAGCAGCTTAGGGACTTCACGTAACACCGGGGAGCTGTTTTTT.

This clonotype showed up many times. This chain joins TRBV28 and TRBJ1-1, with D hard to call. In germline, CDR1 is MDHEN, CDR2 SYDVKM. V dropped 8 bases and J dropped 10 bases, with 17 bases sitting between them. The CDR3 sequence is 12 residues long. The DNA for the CDR3 is TGTGCCAGCTCAACCGCAGTTTCGACAGCTTTCTTT. It translates to CASSTAVSTAFF.

V usage is TRBV10-3 and J usage is TRBJ2-5, with a weak D call TRBD2 (5 bases). The ends were cut back, 5 bases at V and 5 bases at J, with 9 bases in the middle. This CDR3 comprises 12 residues. CDR1 and CDR2 from the germline V gene are ENHRY and SYGVKD. CDR3 residues: CAISSRGETQYF. In nucleotides, the CDR3 is TGTGCCATCAGTTCACGAGGGGAGACCCAGTACTTC.

This clonotype has more than one count but fewer than ten. The J gene is TRBJ2-2, the V gene TRBV12-3 or TRBV12-4; a weak D match, TRBD2 (6 bases). Trimming stripped 5 bases from V and 4 bases from J, with 17 bases between. The CDR3 runs to 16 residues. The CDR3 protein is CASSAVAGGSTGELFF. CDR3 in DNA: TGTGCCAGCAGTGCCGTAGCTGGAGGGAGCACCGGGGAGCTGTTTTTT.

The chain couples TRBV29-1 to TRBJ1-1; TRBD1 matches 8 bases. CDR1 is SQVTM and CDR2 is ANQGSEA in the germline V gene. Trimming removed 7 bases from V and 4 bases from J; junction bases left unmatched: 8. The CDR3 is 13 amino acids. This CDR3 reads CSAGQGWTTEAFF. The CDR3 region has the DNA TGCAGCGCCGGACAGGGATGGACCACTGAAGCTTTCTTT. Filled out from reference TRBV29-1 and TRBJ1-1, the complete variable domain reads SAVISQKPSRDICQRGTSLTIQCQVDSQVTMMFWYRQQPGQSLTLIATANQGSEATYESGFVIDKFPISRPNLTFSTLTVSNMSPEDSSIYLCSAGQGWTTEAFFGQGTRLTVV.

This clonotype was observed at least ten times. This chain uses TRBV12-3 or TRBV12-4 with TRBJ1-6; perhaps TRBD1 as D (6 bases). V shed 3 bases and J shed 7 bases, with 10 bases lying between them. The CDR3 totals 14 residues. The CDR3 is CASSFQGPNSPLHF. The CDR3, as DNA: TGTGCCAGCAGTTTTCAGGGGCCCAATTCACCCCTCCACTTT.

Many counts were recorded for this clonotype. The chain recombines TRBV4-3 with TRBJ1-2, with 8 bases matching TRBD1. V lost 0 bases, J lost 2 bases, and 8 bases stayed unmatched. This CDR3 contains 17 residues. Germline CDR1 LGHNA, CDR2 YSLEER. The DNA for the CDR3 is TGCGCCAGCAGCCAAGATTGGCAGGGGGCTGTAAACTATGGCTACACCTTC. Its translation: CASSQDWQGAVNYGYTF.

This clonotype was picked up many times. The chain uses TRBV2 and TRBJ1-2, with D uncertain. There are 13 residues in the CDR3. V gave up 7 bases and J gave up 8 bases, with 17 bases separating them. Germline CDR1 is SNHLY and CDR2 is FYNNEI. CDR3 amino acids: CASTLRRDTGYTF. The CDR3, as DNA: TGTGCCAGCACCTTGCGAAGGGATACGGGCTACACCTTC.

CDR3 coding DNA: TGCGCCAGCAGCCGAGACAGGGTTGAAAAACTGTTTTTT. It codes for CASSRDRVEKLFF. V gene TRBV4-3 combines with J gene TRBJ1-4; the match to TRBD1 covers 7 bases. Germline CDR1 LGHNA, CDR2 YSLEER. The CDR3 totals 13 residues. Trimming at V came to 4 bases and at J to 7 bases, leaving 3 bases not matched to a gene.

This chain joins TRBV3-1 and TRBJ1-2; possibly TRBD1 for D (6 bases). Germline CDR1 is LGHDT and CDR2 is YNNKEL (reference sequence). The CDR3 spans 14 residues. With 3 bases removed from V and 2 bases from J, the gap between germline ends came to 10 bases. This CDR3 reads CASSHRGANYGYTF. CDR3 sequence (DNA): TGTGCCAGCAGCCATCGGGGGGCCAACTATGGCTACACCTTC.

This clonotype appeared a few times. The V gene is TRBV7-2, the J gene TRBJ2-4; perhaps TRBD2 as D (5 bases). The length of the CDR3 is 14 residues. Trimming removed 2 bases at V and 9 bases at J, with 14 bases between. Germline CDR1 and CDR2: SGHTA and FQGNSA. The CDR3 region has the DNA TGTGCCAGCAGCTTATCACTAGACCTTAGCATTCAGTACTTC. As protein: CASSLSLDLSIQYF. The full variable domain, rest sourced from reference TRBV7-2 and TRBJ2-4, is GAGVSQSPSNKVTEKGKDVELRCDPISGHTALYWYRQSLGQGLEFLIYFQGNSAPDKSGLPSDRFSAERTGGSVSTLTIQRTQQEDSAVYLCASSLSLDLSIQYFGAGTRLSVL.

The chain links TRBV6-2 or TRBV6-3 to TRBJ2-6; no clear D gene. Trimming pared 8 bases from V and 4 bases from J, leaving 3 bases between. Germline V gene lookup returns CDR1 MNHEY and CDR2 SVGEGT. The CDR3 loop spans 11 amino acids. CDR3 in amino acids: CASAGANVLTF. Here the CDR3 DNA reads TGTGCCAGCGCGGGGGCCAACGTCCTGACTTTC.

This clonotype was picked up a small number of times. The rearrangement joins TRBV7-8 to TRBJ1-6, with D perhaps matching TRBD1 (6 bases). V lost 3 bases and J 10 bases, leaving 13 bases between the germline ends. CDR1 and CDR2 (germline): SGHVS, FQNEAQ. The CDR3 has 14 residues. The CDR3 DNA reads as TGTGCCAGCAGCTTTCCCGGGCAGGGGTCACCCCTCCACTTT. Residues: CASSFPGQGSPLHF.

This clonotype has at least ten counts. The chain carries TRBV12-3 or TRBV12-4 and TRBJ1-5, with D unclear. The CDR3 consists of 13 residues. Between the trimmed V and J ends, which lost 3 bases and 2 bases, there was a span of 5 bases. The CDR3 DNA reads TGTGCCAGCAGTTTCGATCGCAATCAGCCCCAGCATTTT. Amino acids: CASSFDRNQPQHF.

There are a few counts of this clonotype. The CDR3 DNA is TGTGCCACCAGCAGAAGCAGGGTTAAGGGAAACACCATATATTTT. Residues: CATSRSRVKGNTIYF. The genes are TRBV15 and TRBJ1-3; the D gene is possibly TRBD1 (5 bases). Germline V gene lookup returns CDR1 LNHNV and CDR2 YYDKDF (reference sequence). The CDR3 is 15 amino acids. Trimming left V 2 bases short and J 4 bases short, with 12 bases between. The entire variable domain, with the rest obtained from reference TRBV15 and TRBJ1-3, is as follows: DAMVIQNPRYQVTQFGKPVTLSCSQTLNHNVMYWYQQKSSQAPKLLFHYYDKDFNNEADTPDNFQSRRPNTSFCFLDIRSPGLGDTAMYLCATSRSRVKGNTIYFGEGSWLTVV.

The chain recombines TRBV4-1 with TRBJ2-6; D is unresolved. Per the germline V gene, CDR1 is MGHRA and CDR2 is YSYEKL. V lost 0 bases and J 4 bases, leaving 10 bases between the germline ends. CDR3 length: 16 residues. CDR3 region: CASSQDLAAGANVLTF. The CDR3 bases are TGCGCCAGCAGCCAAGATTTGGCCGCCGGGGCCAACGTCCTGACTTTC.

In this sample, this clonotype turned up a few times. V and J are TRBV15 and TRBJ1-2, with D perhaps TRBD1 (5 bases). Trimming left V 7 bases short and J 8 bases short, with 17 bases between. CDR1 is LNHNV, CDR2 YYDKDF, per germline (reference sequence). The CDR3 consists of 13 residues. CDR3 nucleotides: TGTGCCACCAAGAAGGACAACGAGGGAGGCTACACCTTC. Its translation: CATKKDNEGGYTF.

This sequence joins TRBV7-2 and TRBJ1-2; 9 bases align to TRBD1. This CDR3 comprises 17 residues. Per the germline V gene, CDR1 is SGHTA and CDR2 is FQGNSA. V shed 5 bases, J shed 4 bases, and the junction held 14 bases outside the gene matches. The CDR3 loop is CASSPRGGLTGGYGYTF. CDR3 coding DNA: TGTGCCAGCAGCCCTAGGGGAGGGCTGACAGGGGGCTATGGCTACACCTTC.

There are a few counts of this clonotype. V usage is TRBV6-5 and J usage is TRBJ2-7; maybe TRBD2 (6 bases). The CDR3 runs to 14 residues. Germline-derived CDR1 and CDR2 are MNHEY and SVGAGI. CDR3 DNA: TGTGCCAGCAGTTACGATCAGAACCACCGGGAGCATTACGTC. As protein: CASSYDQNHREHYV.

This sequence joins TRBV20-1 and TRBJ1-1, with 7 positions matching TRBD1. Trimming at V came to 4 bases and at J to 5 bases, leaving 7 bases not matched to a gene. Germline loops: CDR1 DFQATT, CDR2 SNEGSKA (reference sequence). The CDR3 is 13 residues long. The CDR3 DNA reads TGCAGTGCTACCGCAGGGGGTAGGACTGAAGCTTTCTTT. It yields the protein CSATAGGRTEAFF.

The rearrangement uses TRBV18 and TRBJ2-2; D perhaps matches TRBD2 (6 bases). This CDR3 spans 18 amino acids. Germline assignment: CDR1 KGHSH and CDR2 LQKENI. V was clipped by 2 bases and J by 4 bases, with 20 bases between them. The DNA of the CDR3 is TGTGCCAGCTCACCATTACCCCAGACGGTCGGGGGCACCGGGGAGCTGTTTTTT. Translated, it gives CASSPLPQTVGGTGELFF.

The table lists this clonotype with many counts. This chain connects TRBV5-4 to TRBJ2-3; TRBD2 might be the D (6 bases). Germline V gene lookup returns CDR1 SGHNT and CDR2 YYREEE (reference sequence). The CDR3 contains 17 residues. V lost 7 bases to trimming and J lost 1 base, with 22 bases between them. Here the CDR3 DNA reads TGTGCCAGCTCCCCTACTACTATCGGGGGAGGCACAGATACGCAGTATTTT. Amino acid sequence: CASSPTTIGGGTDTQYF.